The clone carrying this T cell receptor beta chain was observed a few times. These data originate in a study of blood T cell repertoires in COVID-19. CDR3 length equals 16 residues. Germline CDR1 is GTSNPN and CDR2 is SVGIG (reference sequence). Between the trimmed V and J ends, which lost 4 bases and 1 base, there was a span of 16 bases. Authors' methods: Nucleated cell counts were estimated from reference gene primer amplification. The assay was immunoSEQ multiplex PCR, and TCRdb's table has in-frame clones only and misses some. V, J and clone size are those of that table, while D and trimming were read from the DNA. The repertoire includes about 87,000 clones, about four fifths of them detected once, and less than 2.5% sits in the top ten.

Sequenced sample: peripheral blood. This clonotype originated in an older woman with acute or convalescent COVID-19. The rearrangement joins TRBV30 to TRBJ1-4; a possible D gene is TRBD1 (6 bases). The CDR3 DNA sequence: TGTGCCTGGACCTTAGGGCAGGGGATAACTAATGAAAAACTGTTTTTT. This codes for CAWTLGQGITNEKLFF.